This TCR beta chain originates from a study of T-cell memory formation after mild COVID-19. Across the whole study: Largely donor-specific TCR clusters were found.

This clonotype was counted only a few times. CDR3 length: 14 amino acids. Trimming shortened V by 6 bases and J by 9 bases, and 18 bases separated the two germline ends. TCRdb reanalysed the 5' RACE reads using MiXCR and keeps one entry per CDR3 protein. The table shows about 88,000 distinct CDR3 sequences, with about 23% occurring only once. Sequenced sample: PBMCs or a T cell subset sorted from them (not recorded which). The receptor's source is a man between 18 and 35 years old who had mild COVID-19 (a few samples of this study predate the infection). Cell type and time point are not known. The V and J genes are TRBV12-3 or TRBV12-4 and TRBJ1-5; a possible D gene is TRBD1 (6 bases). CDR3 amino acids: CASSLGGGMMPQHF. In nucleotides, the CDR3 is TGTGCCAGCAGCCTGGGGGGCGGGATGATGCCCCAGCATTTT.